A single sample gave rise to the 27 T cell receptor beta chains below, sequenced in a study of beta chain features in type 1 diabetes. Expressed TCRB transcripts were sequenced after all isolated RNA was converted to cDNA. Only in-frame clones appear in the TCRdb table, and some are missing; sequencing was by immunoSEQ multiplex PCR. The sample comprises about 330,000 clones, approximately 10% of which are singletons, and approximately 0.016% rests with the top ten. Input material: naive CD4+ T cells from blood. Every receptor here comes from a woman between 25 and 40 years old in good health.

The rearrangement links TRBV23-1 to TRBJ1-5; 11 bases fit TRBD1. TRBV23-1 is marked as an open reading frame, function uncertain. The CDR3 spans 20 residues. V dropped 3 bases and J dropped 0; count of bases not matched to a gene: 13. The CDR3: CASSQAVGTGGDYSNQPQHF. The CDR3 DNA reads as TGCGCCAGCAGTCAGGCGGTAGGGACAGGGGGTGATTATAGCAATCAGCCCCAGCATTTT.

The chain combines TRBV7-9 with TRBJ2-1, with 13 positions matching TRBD2. V was clipped by 2 bases and J by 8 bases; unmatched bases: 12. The CDR3 is made up of 18 amino acids. From germline, CDR1 is SEHNR and CDR2 FQNEAQ (reference sequence). The CDR3: CASSLSYGTSGTWDEQFF. The CDR3 DNA follows: TGTGCCAGCAGCTTATCGTACGGGACTAGCGGGACCTGGGATGAGCAGTTCTTC.

There are a few counts of this clone. The chain links TRBV28 to TRBJ2-7; the D gene is possibly TRBD1 (5 bases). There are 15 residues in the CDR3. Germline CDR1 MDHEN, CDR2 SYDVKM. Deletions cut 2 bases from V and 5 bases from J, with 16 bases between. This chain's CDR3 is CASSLRGQTLHEQYF. In DNA, the CDR3 is TGTGCCAGCAGTTTAAGGGGCCAAACCCTCCACGAGCAGTACTTC.

V usage is TRBV18 and J usage is TRBJ1-4, with 7 positions matching TRBD1. The CDR3 extends over 16 amino acids. Germline-derived CDR1 and CDR2 are KGHSH and LQKENI. The V segment lost 0 bases and the J segment 8 bases; nucleotides outside the gene matches: 9. CDR3 in DNA: TGTGCCAGCTCACCACCTGGACAGGTGGCGTGGGAAAAACTGTTTTTT. This gives the protein CASSPPGQVAWEKLFF.

This chain joins TRBV7-2 and TRBJ2-5, with 7 bases identical to TRBD2. This CDR3 has 14 amino acids. Germline lookup yields CDR1 SGHTA and CDR2 FQGNSA. Trimming cost V 3 bases and J 2 bases; bases outside gene matches: 3. Here the CDR3 reads CASSFTSAQETQYF. CDR3 nucleotide sequence: TGTGCCAGCAGCTTTACTAGCGCTCAAGAGACCCAGTACTTC. The full variable domain, with the rest looked up from reference TRBV7-2 and TRBJ2-5, is GAGVSQSPSNKVTEKGKDVELRCDPISGHTALYWYRQSLGQGLEFLIYFQGNSAPDKSGLPSDRFSAERTGGSVSTLTIQRTQQEDSAVYLCASSFTSAQETQYFGPGTRLLVL.

The V gene is TRBV30, the J gene TRBJ2-5; TRBD2 matches 15 bases. The germline V gene has CDR1 GTSNPN and CDR2 SVGIG (reference sequence). CDR3 length: 15 residues. The V gene end was trimmed by 7 bases and the J gene end by 9 bases; junction bases not matched to a gene: 12. CDR3 DNA sequence: TGTGCCTCCGGACTAGCGGGAGGGCCGGGCCTGGCCCAGTACTTC. This gives the protein CASGLAGGPGLAQYF. The variable domain in full, completed from reference TRBV30 and TRBJ2-5, reads SQTIHQWPATLVQPVGSPLSLECTVEGTSNPNLYWYRQAAGRGLQLLFYSVGIGQISSEVPQNLSASRPQDRQFILSSKKLLLSDSGFYLCASGLAGGPGLAQYFGPGTRLLVL.

The chain has TRBV28 and TRBJ2-7; 7 bases agree with TRBD1. Trimming removed 5 bases from V and 0 bases from J; junction bases left unmatched: 7. Germline assignment: CDR1 MDHEN and CDR2 SYDVKM. The CDR3 sequence is 15 residues long. In DNA, the CDR3 is TGTGCCAGCAGTCTAGGGCCAGGGGGCTCCTACGAGCAGTACTTC. This encodes CASSLGPGGSYEQYF.

The chain carries TRBV29-1 and TRBJ1-1, with a weak D call TRBD1 (5 bases). CDR1 is SQVTM and CDR2 is ANQGSEA in the germline V gene. The CDR3 spans 12 residues. Trimming took off 5 bases at V and 4 bases at J, with 11 bases between the two ends. The CDR3 is CSVKGFVTEAFF. Written as DNA, the CDR3 is TGCAGCGTTAAGGGGTTTGTCACTGAAGCTTTCTTT.

This clone was detected a few times. This chain links TRBV5-6 with TRBJ1-1; 10 nucleotides match TRBD1. The junction had 11 bases not matched to a gene; V was cut back by 6 bases and J by 6 bases. CDR1 SGHDT and CDR2 YYEEEE come from the germline V gene. The CDR3 totals 15 residues. The CDR3 loop is CASTTMGQGIAEAFF. The CDR3 bases are TGTGCCAGCACTACTATGGGACAGGGGATCGCTGAAGCTTTCTTT.

The V gene is TRBV4-2, the J gene TRBJ2-3; D might be TRBD1 (5 bases). This CDR3 has 16 amino acids. V was trimmed by 0 bases and J by 5 bases, leaving 15 bases between them. Germline V CDR1 and CDR2: LGHNA, YNFKEQ. CDR3 sequence reads: CASSQDVGRDGDTQYF. In DNA, the CDR3 is TGTGCCAGCAGCCAAGATGTTGGCAGGGATGGAGATACGCAGTATTTT.

CDR3 protein: CASRAGSTGANVLTF. Here the CDR3 DNA reads TGTGCCAGTAGGGCAGGGTCAACTGGGGCCAACGTCCTGACTTTC. This chain links TRBV19 with TRBJ2-6; D is possibly TRBD1 (5 bases). CDR1 and CDR2 (germline): LNHDA, SQIVND (reference sequence). V shed 6 bases and J shed 2 bases, with 11 bases lying between them. The CDR3 extends over 15 amino acids.

The chain carries TRBV7-3 and TRBJ2-1, with D perhaps matching TRBD2 (5 bases). CDR1 and CDR2 (germline): SGHTA, FQGTGA. V dropped 9 bases and J dropped 4 bases, with 19 bases sitting between them. The CDR3 totals 15 residues. Here the CDR3 DNA reads TGTGCCAGTTCTCCCGCGGCTAGCAGATACAATGAGCAGTTCTTC. Protein product: CASSPAASRYNEQFF.

This clone showed up just a few times. The chain employs TRBV29-1 and TRBJ1-1; possibly TRBD1 for D (5 bases). With 7 bases removed from V and 8 bases from J, the gap between germline ends came to 17 bases. The CDR3 contains 12 residues. Looked up from germline, CDR1 is SQVTM and CDR2 is ANQGSEA. The CDR3 loop is CSGGAPTDEAFF. The CDR3, as DNA: TGCAGCGGTGGGGCCCCGACAGACGAAGCTTTCTTT.

In its sample, this clone was seen a few times. The chain carries TRBV10-3 and TRBJ1-1; D is unclear. The CDR3 has 13 residues. V lost 0 bases to trimming and J lost 1 base, with 3 bases between them. Germline V gives CDR1 ENHRY, CDR2 SYGVKD. CDR3 residues: CAISESWNTEAFF. In DNA form, the CDR3 reads TGTGCCATCAGTGAGTCCTGGAACACTGAAGCTTTCTTT.

The CDR3 DNA sequence: TGTGCCAGCTCCCCTGGGGAGAGTGACATTCAGTACTTC. Its translation: CASSPGESDIQYF. The rearrangement uses TRBV18 and TRBJ2-4; D possibly corresponds to TRBD2 (5 bases). V lost 6 bases, J lost 8 bases, and 14 bases lay in between. The germline gives CDR1 KGHSH, CDR2 LQKENI. The CDR3 has 13 amino acids.

This sequence joins TRBV25-1 and TRBJ2-7, with a tentative D call TRBD1 (6 bases). The CDR3 has 13 amino acids. Trimming took off 0 bases at V and 6 bases at J, with 9 bases between the two ends. Germline values: CDR1 MGHDK, CDR2 SYGVNS. The CDR3 bases are TGTGCCAGCAGTGAATATACAGGGAGCGAGCAGTACTTC. Translating it yields CASSEYTGSEQYF.

J is TRBJ1-5 and V is TRBV9; no firm D call. The CDR3 is 14 amino acids. The V gene lost 0 bases and the J gene lost 4 bases, with 8 bases spanning the gap. Per germline, CDR1 SGDLS and CDR2 YYNGEE. The CDR3 loop reads CASSVGGENQPQHF. DNA for the CDR3: TGTGCCAGCAGCGTAGGAGGAGAAAATCAGCCCCAGCATTTT. The whole variable domain, remainder taken from reference TRBV9 and TRBJ1-5, is DSGVTQTPKHLITATGQRVTLRCSPRSGDLSVYWYQQSLDQGLQFLIQYYNGEERAKGNILERFSAQQFPDLHSELNLSSLELGDSALYFCASSVGGENQPQHFGDGTRLSIL.

The V call is TRBV6-1, the J call TRBJ2-5; D perhaps matches TRBD2 (6 bases). Germline CDR1 is MNHNS and CDR2 is SASEGT. This CDR3 has 13 amino acids. The V gene lost 8 bases and the J gene lost 7 bases, with 17 bases spanning the gap. CDR3 nucleotide sequence: TGTGCCAGCCCCCCTGGTGTGGGGGGGACCCAGTACTTC. Protein product: CASPPGVGGTQYF.

V and J are TRBV28 and TRBJ2-7, with TRBD2 matching over 8 bases. Per germline, CDR1 MDHEN and CDR2 SYDVKM. With V trimmed by 7 bases and J by 1 base, 9 bases remained unmatched. CDR3 size: 15 residues. The CDR3 protein is CASTWSGSLSYEQYF. The CDR3 DNA is TGTGCCAGCACGTGGAGCGGGAGTTTATCCTACGAGCAGTACTTC.

This clone was counted ten times or more. V is TRBV30 and J is TRBJ1-5, with D unclear. The germline CDR1 and CDR2 sequences are GTSNPN and SVGIG (reference sequence). This CDR3 contains 13 residues. Trimming left V 0 bases short and J 6 bases short, with 9 bases between. CDR3 coding DNA: TGTGCCTGGAGTGTATCGGGAGGTCAGCCCCAGCATTTT. It is translated as CAWSVSGGQPQHF. The whole variable domain, filled in from reference TRBV30 and TRBJ1-5, reads SQTIHQWPATLVQPVGSPLSLECTVEGTSNPNLYWYRQAAGRGLQLLFYSVGIGQISSEVPQNLSASRPQDRQFILSSKKLLLSDSGFYLCAWSVSGGQPQHFGDGTRLSIL.

This sequence joins TRBV25-1 and TRBJ1-2; D is unresolved. Germline V lookup: CDR1 MGHDK, CDR2 SYGVNS. This CDR3 spans 13 amino acids. V lost 1 base, J lost 8 bases, and 11 bases lay in between. In DNA, the CDR3 is TGTGCCAGCAGTGAATCTTGGCAGCGAGGCTACACCTTC. This sequence encodes CASSESWQRGYTF.

This chain uses TRBV7-9 with TRBJ2-1; TRBD2 is a possible D gene (5 bases). Germline loops: CDR1 SEHNR, CDR2 FQNEAQ (reference sequence). V was pared by 1 base and J by 6 bases, with 19 bases between. This CDR3 region has 17 residues. The CDR3 DNA reads TGTGCCAGCAGCTTAGTGTCAGCTAGCACCGACCTCAATGAGCAGTTCTTC. Its protein is CASSLVSASTDLNEQFF.

Notes on this clone: In the same sample, other DNA sequences code for this CDR3. The chain links TRBV6-5 to TRBJ1-2; 8 bases line up with TRBD1. The J segment lost 3 bases and the V segment lost 0 bases, leaving 0 bases of the junction unmatched. CDR1 and CDR2 (germline): MNHEY, SVGAGI. This CDR3 has 14 residues. The CDR3 nucleotides are TGTGCCAGCAGTTACTCGGACAGGGACTATGGCTACACCTTC. Its translation is CASSYSDRDYGYTF.

The table lists this clone with a few counts. The V call is TRBV6-6, the J call TRBJ2-7; D may be TRBD1 (5 bases). Germline V CDR1 and CDR2: MNHNY, SVGAGI (reference sequence). The CDR3 has 15 amino acids. The V and J ends lost 6 bases and 1 base respectively, with 16 bases between them. CDR3 nucleotides: TGTGCCAGCAGAGACTCTAAACAGGTGTCCTACGAGCAGTACTTC. Protein product: CASRDSKQVSYEQYF.

This clone turned up a few times. This chain joins TRBV30 and TRBJ2-3, with 10 nucleotides matching TRBD2. With V trimmed by 2 bases and J by 1 base, 6 bases remained unmatched. This CDR3 is built from 16 residues. Germline values: CDR1 GTSNPN, CDR2 SVGIG (reference sequence). CDR3 amino acids: CAWSSGRASGTDTQYF. DNA for the CDR3: TGTGCCTGGAGTAGCGGGAGGGCCTCGGGCACAGATACGCAGTATTTT.

The chain has TRBV9 and TRBJ2-7; the match to TRBD2 covers 8 bases. Trimming took 0 bases from V and 4 from J; bases not matched to a gene: 6. The CDR3 sequence is 15 residues long. The germline CDR1 and CDR2 sequences are SGDLS and YYNGEE. DNA for the CDR3: TGTGCCAGCAGCGTAGCTCCAGCGGGAGTTTACGAGCAGTACTTC. It is translated as CASSVAPAGVYEQYF.

V gene TRBV5-1 combines with J gene TRBJ2-3; 12 positions match TRBD2. This CDR3 has 16 amino acids. The V gene's germline CDR1 is SGHRS and CDR2 YFSETQ. The V gene end was trimmed by 4 bases and the J gene end by 5 bases; junction bases not matched to a gene: 8. The CDR3 DNA reads TGCGCCAGCAGCCCCATACTAGCGGGAGGAGAAGATACGCAGTATTTT. Protein product: CASSPILAGGEDTQYF.